Shown below are 25 T cell receptor beta chains from a single sample sequenced in a study of blood T cell repertoires in COVID-19 (dated by TCRdb to 2018 to 2020). Library construction relied on the immunoSEQ multiplex PCR assay. TCRdb holds this immuneACCESS table with in-frame rearrangements only. Some clones are missing; in checked studies, unresolved V genes explain under half, and the rest has no known cause. This sample is represented by approximately 250,000 clones; roughly 86% of them were singletons. Over 8% of the sample lies in the top ten. Sample: peripheral blood. These receptors were obtained from a man aged 40-49 years with active or convalescent COVID-19.

The J gene is TRBJ2-3, the V gene TRBV28; D possibly corresponds to TRBD2 (6 bases). The V and J ends lost 4 bases and 6 bases respectively, with 14 bases between them. The germline CDR1 and CDR2 sequences are MDHEN and SYDVKM. CDR3 size: 14 residues. The DNA of the CDR3 is TGTGCCAGCAGTTCATCCGGGGCGGGGGATACGCAGTATTTT. This codes for CASSSSGAGDTQYF.

Only a few counts were recorded for this clone. The chain carries TRBV24-1 and TRBJ2-7; D not resolved. This CDR3 has 14 residues. V gave up 4 bases and J gave up 0 bases, with 9 bases separating them. Germline-derived CDR1 and CDR2 are KGHDR and SFDVKD. CDR3 in DNA: TGTGCCACCAGTGACCCTGATAGCTCCTACGAGCAGTACTTC. This sequence encodes CATSDPDSSYEQYF.

V is TRBV28 and J is TRBJ1-5; 7 nucleotides agree with TRBD1. V shed 6 bases, J shed 3 bases, and the junction held 8 bases outside the gene matches. CDR3 length equals 15 residues. Germline CDR1 reads MDHEN; CDR2 reads SYDVKM. The CDR3 sequence: CASRSDRTYNQPQHF. CDR3 DNA: TGTGCCAGCAGGTCGGACAGGACCTACAATCAGCCCCAGCATTTT.

The chain combines TRBV29-1 with TRBJ2-7; 9 nucleotides line up with TRBD1. V trimming: 1 base; J trimming: 5 bases; junction bases outside the gene matches: 3. This CDR3 has 13 residues. Germline lookup yields CDR1 SQVTM and CDR2 ANQGSEA. The CDR3: CSVEVDRGNEQYF. DNA of the CDR3: TGCAGCGTTGAAGTGGACAGGGGCAACGAGCAGTACTTC.

The chain recombines TRBV30 with TRBJ1-1, with TRBD1 as a possible D gene (5 bases). Trimming removed 2 bases at V and 5 bases at J, with 18 bases between. This CDR3 region has 15 residues. CDR1 and CDR2 (germline): GTSNPN, SVGIG (reference sequence). The CDR3 sequence: CAWSLPQAPTTEAFF. In DNA, the CDR3 is TGTGCCTGGAGTCTGCCACAGGCTCCGACGACTGAAGCTTTCTTT.

The V gene is TRBV6-5, the J gene TRBJ2-7; maybe TRBD1 (5 bases). The CDR3 is 13 residues long. The V end was cut by 10 bases, the J end by 2 bases, with 15 bases between. Germline V gene lookup returns CDR1 MNHEY and CDR2 SVGAGI. CDR3 in DNA: TGTGCCAACTCCCCCGACAGTACCTACGAGCAGTACTTC. The encoded protein is CANSPDSTYEQYF.

This clone has just one count. Mismatch with germline at one junction end may stem from a read error. This chain connects TRBV9 to TRBJ2-2, with 8 nucleotides matching TRBD2. The germline V gene has CDR1 SGDLS and CDR2 YYNGEE. There are 19 residues in the CDR3. CDR3 bases: TGTGCCCGCAGCGGGGGCGGAGTCGCGGGGGCCCGGGGCACCGGGGAGCTGTTTTTT. Translated: CARSGGGVAGARGTGELFF.

This clone has only one observation. The CDR3 here is CASRDAQGREQYF. For the CDR3, the DNA is TGCGCCAGCAGGGACGCACAGGGGAGAGAGCAGTACTTC. The chain recombines TRBV10-2 with TRBJ2-7; TRBD1 agrees at 7 bases. Germline-derived CDR1 and CDR2 are WSHSY and SAAADI. V lost 6 bases, J lost 7 bases, and 9 bases stayed unmatched. The CDR3 length is 13 residues.

The chain joins TRBV6-6 to TRBJ2-3, with 11 bases lining up with TRBD2. Losses at the gene ends were 5 bases for V and 3 bases for J; bases not matched to a gene: 10. Germline CDR1 MNHNY, CDR2 SVGAGI (reference sequence). The CDR3 totals 17 residues. Here the CDR3 DNA reads TGTGCCAGCAGTCGAAGACTAGCGGGGTCTGGGACAGATACGCAGTATTTT. This sequence encodes CASSRRLAGSGTDTQYF.

The chain links TRBV9 to TRBJ1-1; D uncertain. CDR3 size: 13 residues. Per the germline V gene, CDR1 is SGDLS and CDR2 is YYNGEE. Trimming pared 0 bases from V and 5 bases from J, leaving 8 bases between. The CDR3 here is CASSVAGETEAFF. The CDR3 region has the DNA TGTGCCAGCAGCGTAGCCGGGGAAACTGAAGCTTTCTTT.

The gene calls are TRBV19 and TRBJ1-2, with 7 bases matching TRBD1. The germline V gene encodes CDR1 LNHDA and CDR2 SQIVND (reference sequence). This CDR3 is 19 amino acids long. V lost 5 bases to trimming and J lost 2 bases; unmatched junction nucleotides: 20. DNA of the CDR3: TGTGCCAGTAGTCTCCCTCTGGGACAGCGAAAGACGGAGAACTATGGCTACACCTTC. Amino acids: CASSLPLGQRKTENYGYTF.

There are a few counts of this clone. The genes are TRBV5-1 and TRBJ1-2; 7 bases are shared with TRBD1. Losses at the gene ends were 4 bases for V and 2 bases for J; bases not matched to a gene: 5. CDR1 SGHRS and CDR2 YFSETQ come from the germline V gene. This CDR3 is built from 14 residues. The CDR3 sequence: CASSAQTGNYGYTF. In DNA form, the CDR3 reads TGCGCCAGCAGCGCCCAGACAGGGAACTATGGCTACACCTTC.

Details on this clone: This specimen includes other DNA sequences encoding the same CDR3. The J gene is TRBJ2-3, the V gene TRBV7-3, with 7 bases that match TRBD2. V dropped 0 bases and J dropped 3; count of bases not matched to a gene: 0. The CDR3 runs 14 residues. Germline V gives CDR1 SGHTA, CDR2 FQGTGA. This CDR3 is CASSLTGLTDTQYF. The DNA of the CDR3 is TGTGCCAGCAGCTTAACGGGACTAACAGATACGCAGTATTTT.

This clone was seen once. This chain connects TRBV5-1 to TRBJ2-3, with 8 bases that match TRBD1. The length of the CDR3 is 15 residues. Germline V CDR1 and CDR2: SGHRS, YFSETQ. Germline trimming cut 4 bases from V and 4 bases from J; bases unmatched to any gene: 8. Here the CDR3 reads CASSLGTGGPDTQYF. In DNA, the CDR3 is TGCGCCAGCAGCCTAGGGACAGGAGGACCAGATACGCAGTATTTT.

The chain combines TRBV2 with TRBJ2-1, with 11 bases identical to TRBD1. CDR1 and CDR2 from the germline V gene are SNHLY and FYNNEI. The junction had 8 bases not matched to a gene; V was cut back by 6 bases and J by 7 bases. The CDR3 has 15 amino acids. CDR3 DNA sequence: TGTGCCAGCAGGACGGACAGGGGGCCGATAAATGAGCAGTTCTTC. This sequence encodes CASRTDRGPINEQFF. Variable domain in full (rest from reference TRBV2 and TRBJ2-1): EPEVTQTPSHQVTQMGQEVILRCVPISNHLYFYWYRQILGQKVEFLVSFYNNEISEKSEIFDDQFSVERPDGSNFTLKIRSTKLEDSAMYFCASRTDRGPINEQFFGPGTRLTVL.

This sequence joins TRBV28 and TRBJ2-7; D perhaps matches TRBD2 (5 bases). The CDR3 contains 15 residues. Germline lookup yields CDR1 MDHEN and CDR2 SYDVKM. Trimming removed 2 bases at V and 4 bases at J, with 15 bases between. Here the CDR3 reads CASSLVIRGLYEQYF. CDR3 DNA: TGTGCCAGCAGTTTAGTGATCCGGGGATTATACGAGCAGTACTTC.

This chain joins TRBV29-1 and TRBJ2-5, with 10 positions matching TRBD1. CDR3 length equals 13 residues. The germline V gene encodes CDR1 SQVTM and CDR2 ANQGSEA. J was trimmed by 3 bases and V by 7 bases; bases with no gene match: 5. The CDR3 is CSAGQGGKETQYF. CDR3 coding DNA: TGCAGCGCCGGACAGGGGGGGAAAGAGACCCAGTACTTC.

The chain employs TRBV2 and TRBJ1-2, with a weak D call TRBD1 (6 bases). The CDR3 has 12 residues. V lost 4 bases to trimming and J lost 7 bases, with 10 bases between them. CDR1 is SNHLY, CDR2 FYNNEI, per germline. The CDR3 nucleotides read TGTGCCAGCAGTGTTACAGGGACTGGCTACACCTTC. It translates to CASSVTGTGYTF.

V and J are TRBV6-5 and TRBJ2-1; TRBD2 aligns across 12 bases. The length of the CDR3 is 15 residues. The germline V gene has CDR1 MNHEY and CDR2 SVGAGI. J was trimmed by 7 bases and V by 6 bases; bases with no gene match: 7. Written as DNA, the CDR3 is TGTGCCAGCAGAGCCCTGGGGACTAGCGGGAATGAGCAGTTCTTC. Amino acid sequence: CASRALGTSGNEQFF.

The chain is built from TRBV29-1 and TRBJ1-1; a possible D gene is TRBD1 (6 bases). CDR3 length: 12 residues. CDR1 and CDR2 from the germline V gene are SQVTM and ANQGSEA. Trimming shortened V by 6 bases and J by 3 bases, and 11 bases separated the two germline ends. DNA of the CDR3: TGCAGCGTAGGGGGATACTACACTGAAGCTTTCTTT. Its protein is CSVGGYYTEAFF.

The chain is built from TRBV7-9 and TRBJ2-1; D is possibly TRBD1 (6 bases). V dropped 5 bases and J dropped 9 bases, with 17 bases sitting between them. The CDR3 is made up of 14 amino acids. Germline V gene sequence: CDR1 SEHNR, CDR2 FQNEAQ (reference sequence). The CDR3, as DNA: TGTGCCAGCAGCCTGTGGACAGCCGTCAGTGAGCAGTTCTTC. Residues: CASSLWTAVSEQFF.

The table lists this clone with a count of one. This chain joins TRBV24-1 and TRBJ2-1; 9 bases agree with TRBD1. V trimming: 4 bases; J trimming: 5 bases; junction bases outside the gene matches: 8. CDR3 length: 16 amino acids. Germline CDR1 is KGHDR and CDR2 is SFDVKD. The CDR3 nucleotides are TGTGCCACCAGTGACCCCCGGGACAGGGCTGACAATGAGCAGTTCTTC. Protein: CATSDPRDRADNEQFF.

The J gene is TRBJ2-3, the V gene TRBV5-4; D unresolved. Trimming removed 4 bases at V and 2 bases at J, with 11 bases between. The germline CDR1 and CDR2 sequences are SGHNT and YYREEE (reference sequence). The CDR3 is 14 residues long. This CDR3 is CASSPGGYTDTQYF. The DNA for the CDR3 is TGTGCCAGCAGCCCGGGTGGGTACACAGATACGCAGTATTTT.

The chain is built from TRBV19 and TRBJ1-2; 11 bases are a match to TRBD1. This CDR3 has 15 amino acids. Germline values: CDR1 LNHDA, CDR2 SQIVND (reference sequence). V shed 5 bases, J shed 4 bases, and the junction held 6 bases outside the gene matches. Here the CDR3 DNA reads TGTGCCAGTAGTCCCGGGACAGGGGGAGGCTATGGCTACACCTTC. Amino acids: CASSPGTGGGYGYTF.

The J gene is TRBJ2-7, the V gene TRBV4-2, with 8 positions matching TRBD2. The CDR3 loop spans 15 amino acids. In germline, CDR1 is LGHNA, CDR2 YNFKEQ. Losses at the gene ends were 3 bases for V and 4 bases for J; bases not matched to a gene: 8. CDR3 in DNA: TGTGCCAGCAGCCAGGATAGCGGGATAGGATACGAGCAGTACTTC. Protein: CASSQDSGIGYEQYF.